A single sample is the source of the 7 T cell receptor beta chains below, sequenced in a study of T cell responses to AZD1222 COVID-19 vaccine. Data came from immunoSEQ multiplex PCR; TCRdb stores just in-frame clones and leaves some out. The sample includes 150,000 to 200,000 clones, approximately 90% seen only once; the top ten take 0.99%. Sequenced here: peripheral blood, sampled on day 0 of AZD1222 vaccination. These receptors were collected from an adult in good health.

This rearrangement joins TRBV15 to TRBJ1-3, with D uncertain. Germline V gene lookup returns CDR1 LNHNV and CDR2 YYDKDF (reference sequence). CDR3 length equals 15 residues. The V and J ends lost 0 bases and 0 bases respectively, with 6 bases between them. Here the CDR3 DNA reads TGTGCCACCAGCAGAGACAGCCTCTCTGGAAACACCATATATTTT. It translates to CATSRDSLSGNTIYF.

The CDR3 nucleotides read TGCGCCAGCAGCTTGGTGGCAGGGGGCCCGGACACTGAAGCTTTCTTT. This sequence encodes CASSLVAGGPDTEAFF. V and J are TRBV5-1 and TRBJ1-1; 8 bases fit TRBD1. CDR3 length: 16 residues. V shed 0 bases and J 3 bases; nucleotides not matched to a gene: 7. Germline CDR1 SGHRS, CDR2 YFSETQ. Using reference TRBV5-1 and TRBJ1-1 for the parts outside the CDR3, the full variable domain is KAGVTQTPRYLIKTRGQQVTLSCSPISGHRSVSWYQQTPGQGLQFLFEYFSETQRNKGNFPGRFSGRQFSNSRSEMNVSTLELGDSALYLCASSLVAGGPDTEAFFGQGTRLTVV.

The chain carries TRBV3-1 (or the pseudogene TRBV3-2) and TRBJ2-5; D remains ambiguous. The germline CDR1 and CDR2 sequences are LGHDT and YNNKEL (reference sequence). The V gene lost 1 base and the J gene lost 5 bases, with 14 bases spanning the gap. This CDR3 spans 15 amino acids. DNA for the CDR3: TGTGCCAGCAGCCAAGGAAGGGCCCTACGGGAGACCCAGTACTTC. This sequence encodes CASSQGRALRETQYF.

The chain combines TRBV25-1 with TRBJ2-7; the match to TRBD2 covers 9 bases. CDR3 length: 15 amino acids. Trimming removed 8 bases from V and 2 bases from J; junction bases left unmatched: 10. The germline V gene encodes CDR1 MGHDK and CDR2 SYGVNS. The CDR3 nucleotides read TGTGCCAGCCGGGGAGCGGGAGGACGGACCTACGAGCAGTACTTC. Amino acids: CASRGAGGRTYEQYF.

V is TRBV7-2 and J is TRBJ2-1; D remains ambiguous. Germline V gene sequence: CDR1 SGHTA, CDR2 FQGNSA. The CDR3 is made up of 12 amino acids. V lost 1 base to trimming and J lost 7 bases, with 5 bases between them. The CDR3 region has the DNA TGTGCCAGCAGCTTAGTTAGGAATGAGCAGTTCTTC. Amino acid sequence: CASSLVRNEQFF.

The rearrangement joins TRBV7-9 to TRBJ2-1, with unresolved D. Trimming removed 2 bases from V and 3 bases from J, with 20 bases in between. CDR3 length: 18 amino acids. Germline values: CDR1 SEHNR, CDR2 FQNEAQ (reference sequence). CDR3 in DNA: TGTGCCAGCAGCTTAACTGTAAGCTGGAAACCTCTCTACAATGAGCAGTTCTTC. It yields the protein CASSLTVSWKPLYNEQFF.

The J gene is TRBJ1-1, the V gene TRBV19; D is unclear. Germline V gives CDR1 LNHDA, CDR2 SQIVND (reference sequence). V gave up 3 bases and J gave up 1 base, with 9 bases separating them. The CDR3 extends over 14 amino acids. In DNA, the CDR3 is TGTGCCAGTAGTATCAGCCGAGAGAACACTGAAGCTTTCTTT. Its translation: CASSISRENTEAFF.